The rows below give T cell receptor beta chains drawn from one sample of a study of blood T cell repertoires in COVID-19. The assay was immunoSEQ multiplex PCR, and TCRdb's table has in-frame clones only and misses some. The repertoire includes under 300,000 clones, 70% to 85% of them detected once, and approximately 15% sits in the top ten. The specimen sequenced was PBMCs or T cells enriched from blood (not recorded which). These receptors came from a middle-aged man who had recovered from COVID-19. The CDR3 runs from the conserved cysteine through the conserved F or W. The D gene is left open where the match is weak. Size tells how often a clone was seen (once, few, many) or the class of an expanded clone, and some rows leave it out.

>TRBV7-2|TRBJ1-3|NA|many
TGTGCCAGCAGCCCCCGGTCAGGGGCCGGAAACACCATATATTTT
CASSPRSGAGNTIYF
>TRBV2|TRBJ2-1|TRBD2|NA
TGTGCCAGCAGTGGCCCTACTAGCGGGAGGACTGGCTACAATGAGCAGTTCTTC
CASSGPTSGRTGYNEQFF
>TRBV28|TRBJ1-5|NA|few
TGTGCCAGCACTCGCGTCAATCAGCCCCAGCATTTT
CASTRVNQPQHF
>TRBV12-5|TRBJ2-6|NA|NA
TGTGCTAGTGCCAACTCTGGGGCCAACGTCCTGACTTTC
CASANSGANVLTF
>TRBV11-2|TRBJ1-1|NA|NA
TGTGCCAGCACCTCTAAACCGGTGGAAGCTTTCTTT
CASTSKPVEAFF
>TRBV28|TRBJ2-1|TRBD1|NA
TGTGCCAGCAGCTGGACAGGGTACAATGAGCAGTTCTTC
CASSWTGYNEQFF
>TRBV5-8|TRBJ2-4|TRBD1|NA
TGTGCCAGCAGCTTGCGAGGGGGCGGTCCAAACATTCAGTACTTC
CASSLRGGGPNIQYF
>TRBV9|TRBJ2-2|NA|medium-sized
TGTGCCAGCAGCGCCCTTCCGACAGGTTCGAACACCGGGGAGCTGTTTTTT
CASSALPTGSNTGELFF
>TRBV7-3|TRBJ2-3|NA|NA
TGTGCCAGCAGCACCGACAGGTCCTATACGCAGTATTTT
CASSTDRSYTQYF
>TRBV28|TRBJ2-7|TRBD1|NA
TGTGCCAGCAGTCTCACAGGGGGCGGGTCCTACGAGCAGTACTTC
CASSLTGGGSYEQYF
>TRBV7-2|TRBJ2-1|TRBD2|NA
TGTGCCATGCAGACTAGCGGCTCGTACAAGCAGTTCTTC
CAMQTSGSYKQFF
>TRBV5-1|TRBJ2-2|TRBD2|NA
TGCGCCAGCAGCTCCTTAGCGGGAGGGGACACCGGGGAGCTGTTTTTT
CASSSLAGGDTGELFF
>TRBV30|TRBJ1-1|NA|NA
TGTGCCTGGAGGCGCAACAGGATCGGGAACACTGAAGCTTTCTTT
CAWRRNRIGNTEAFF
>TRBV15|TRBJ2-7|TRBD2|once
TGTGCCACCAGCAGAGACCCCGTAGGTGGGACTAGCGGGAGGGCCGTATACGAGCAGTACTTC
CATSRDPVGGTSGRAVYEQYF
>TRBV4-3|TRBJ2-2|TRBD2|NA
TGCGCCAGCTCCCCGGGGGGGGGCCTCACCGGGGAGCTGTTTTTT
CASSPGGGLTGELFF
>TRBV2|TRBJ1-3|TRBD1|NA
TGTGCCAGCAGTCTCGACAGGGGGTCTGGAAACACCATATATTTT
CASSLDRGSGNTIYF
>TRBV7-9|TRBJ1-1|NA|NA
TGTGCCAGCAGACCACAGGAGAACACTGAAGCTTTCTTT
CASRPQENTEAFF
>TRBV19|TRBJ2-7|NA|NA
TGTGCCAGTAGTACCCGGGACACCAACTACGAGCAGTACTTC
CASSTRDTNYEQYF
>TRBV29-1|TRBJ1-1|NA|NA
TGCAGCGTTGTAGGGAGGAACACTGAAGCTTTCTTT
CSVVGRNTEAFF
>TRBV6-1|TRBJ1-2|TRBD1|NA
TGTGCCAGCAGTGAAGGTTGGACAGGGGGCTACTATGGCTACACCTTC
CASSEGWTGGYYGYTF
>TRBV5-8|TRBJ1-1|TRBD1|NA
TGTGCCCCCGGAGGTTTACGGGGACAGATGAACACTGAAGCTTTCTTT
CAPGGLRGQMNTEAFF
>TRBV15|TRBJ1-1|NA|NA
TGTGCCACCAGCAGAGATCCGGGGGGAAGAGCTGAAGCTTTCTTT
CATSRDPGGRAEAFF
>TRBV7-3|TRBJ1-5|TRBD1|NA
TGTGCCAGCAGCCCCGGGACAGGGGATAGCAATCAGCCCCAGCATTTT
CASSPGTGDSNQPQHF
>TRBV5-5|TRBJ1-4|NA|few
TGTGCCAGCAGCTCCCGTCTCTTAACAGGGTCTGAAAAACTGTTTTTT
CASSSRLLTGSEKLFF
>TRBV7-2|TRBJ2-3|NA|NA
TGTGCCAGCAGCTTCAACGCGGGAGATACGCAGTATTTT
CASSFNAGDTQYF
>TRBV5-1|TRBJ1-5|NA|NA
TGCGCCAGCAGCTTAGAAGGAAGCGGTCAGCCCCAGCATTTT
CASSLEGSGQPQHF